The rows below give T cell receptor beta chains drawn from one sample of a study of PD-L1 blockade in urothelial cancer. TCRdb keeps only in-frame clones here, not all; method: immunoSEQ multiplex PCR. The sample consists of fewer than 30,000 clones, 80% to 85% of them appearing once. The sample in question was PBMCs, obtained around atezolizumab (anti-PD-L1) treatment. The receptors stem from a man aged 65-85 years with urothelial cancer. Each CDR3 is given with its conserved first and last residue. Fields, in order: clone size, J gene, V gene, D gene, CDR3 protein, CDR3 DNA. A D gene is named only where the DNA matches it firmly. Clone size, where shown, is once, few, many, or a class for clones that have expanded.

.,TRBJ2-5,TRBV25-1,TRBD2,CATNGGLAGSSQETQYF,TGTGCCACCAATGGGGGGCTAGCGGGCTCTTCCCAAGAGACCCAGTACTTC
.,TRBJ1-5,TRBV19,TRBD1,CASQTGLGQPQHF,TGTGCCAGCCAGACAGGGTTGGGTCAGCCCCAGCATTTT
.,TRBJ1-4,TRBV18,TRBD1,CASSPDREAVFF,TGTGCCAGCTCACCAGACAGGGAAGCTGTGTTTTTT
.,TRBJ1-5,TRBV4-1,.,CASSQDSGSDGLPQHF,TGCGCCAGCAGCCAAGATAGCGGCTCAGATGGGTTGCCCCAGCATTTT
.,TRBJ1-1,TRBV10-2,.,CASSEAHLANTEAFF,TGCGCCAGCAGTGAGGCGCACCTTGCGAACACTGAAGCTTTCTTT
.,TRBJ1-1,TRBV7-9,TRBD1,CASSSRDSGGTEAFF,TGTGCCAGCAGCTCAAGGGACAGCGGGGGGACTGAAGCTTTCTTT
.,TRBJ2-7,TRBV10-3,.,CAISGTADLGQYF,TGTGCCATCAGTGGGACAGCGGACTTGGGGCAGTACTTC
.,TRBJ1-5,TRBV28,TRBD1,CASSSLPGTGNQPQHF,TGTGCCAGCAGTTCTTTACCCGGGACAGGGAATCAGCCCCAGCATTTT
once,TRBJ2-5,TRBV10-3,TRBD1,CAISESTIGQAKETQYF,TGTGCCATCAGTGAGTCGACAATCGGACAGGCCAAAGAGACCCAGTACTTC
.,TRBJ2-3,TRBV10-1,.,CASSPGSRTDTQYF,TGCGCCAGCAGCCCCGGGAGTCGAACAGATACGCAGTATTTT
few,TRBJ2-7,TRBV28,TRBD1,CASSSGQVLYEQYF,TGTGCCAGCAGTTCCGGACAGGTCCTCTACGAGCAGTACTTC
once,TRBJ2-5,TRBV29-1,TRBD2,CSVVGLAGAIETQYF,TGCAGCGTTGTGGGGCTAGCGGGAGCTATAGAGACCCAGTACTTC
once,TRBJ1-2,TRBV6-5,.,CASSSGRGARGYTF,TGTGCCAGCAGTTCCGGTCGGGGGGCTCGGGGCTACACCTTC
.,TRBJ1-5,TRBV15,.,CATSRDGGGQPQHF,TGTGCCACCAGCAGAGATGGGGGGGGGCAGCCCCAGCATTTT
.,TRBJ2-7,TRBV21-1,.,CASSKGGLAGDPAMGSYEQYF,TGTGCCAGCAGCAAAGGGGGGCTAGCGGGAGATCCCGCTATGGGTTCATACGAGCAGTACTTC
.,TRBJ1-1,TRBV2,.,CASRDTQGTEAFF,TGTGCCAGCAGGGACACCCAAGGAACTGAAGCTTTCTTT
medium-sized,TRBJ2-1,TRBV5-1,.,CASSLGTGTYNEQFF,TGCGCCAGCAGCTTGGGAACAGGGACCTACAATGAGCAGTTCTTC
.,TRBJ2-2,TRBV7-2,.,CASSFLGHGELFF,TGTGCCAGCAGCTTTTTGGGACACGGGGAGCTGTTTTTT
.,TRBJ2-1,TRBV2,.,CASSEKRSYNEQFF,TGTGCCAGCAGTGAAAAGCGATCCTACAATGAGCAGTTCTTC
.,TRBJ1-1,TRBV5-1,.,CASSLGRGDTEAFF,TGCGCCAGCAGCTTGGGACGGGGGGACACTGAAGCTTTCTTT
.,TRBJ2-3,TRBV6-6,.,CASSYLGTSTDTQYF,TGTGCCAGCAGTTACTTGGGGACTAGCACAGATACGCAGTATTTT
.,TRBJ2-1,TRBV1,.,CTSSRRQREQFF,TGCACCAGCAGCCGTCGTCAGCGGGAGCAGTTCTTC
.,TRBJ1-1,TRBV28,.,CASTPDSWAGTEAFF,TGTGCCAGCACCCCGGACAGCTGGGCGGGCACTGAAGCTTTCTTT
.,TRBJ2-7,TRBV5-5,TRBD2,CASSTGTSGRSQLYEQYF,TGTGCCAGCAGCACCGGGACTAGCGGGAGGTCCCAACTCTACGAGCAGTACTTC
.,TRBJ2-7,TRBV6-5,TRBD1,CASSYGQGGDEQYF,TGTGCCAGCAGTTACGGACAGGGTGGCGACGAGCAGTACTTC
once,TRBJ2-6,TRBV28,TRBD2,CASKTTSGTGANVLTF,TGTGCCAGCAAGACGACTAGCGGAACTGGGGCCAACGTCCTGACTTTC
.,TRBJ2-7,TRBV19,.,CASRGGTFYEQYF,TGTGCCAGTAGGGGCGGGACTTTCTACGAGCAGTACTTC
.,TRBJ2-2,TRBV2,.,CASSEIQNTGELFF,TGTGCCAGCAGTGAAATTCAGAACACCGGGGAGCTGTTTTTT
.,TRBJ1-4,TRBV7-9,.,CATYGGEKLFF,TGTGCCACCTATGGGGGGGAAAAACTGTTTTTT
.,TRBJ2-1,TRBV2,.,CASSEAAGYGEQFF,TGTGCCAGCAGTGAAGCGGCGGGGTACGGTGAGCAGTTCTTC
.,TRBJ2-1,TRBV5-4,.,CASSARLVQNEQFF,TGTGCCAGCAGCGCGCGACTAGTCCAAAATGAGCAGTTCTTC
.,TRBJ1-4,TRBV4-1,.,CASSQDPWAGLNEKLFF,TGCGCCAGCAGCCAAGATCCCTGGGCAGGCCTAAATGAAAAACTGTTTTTT
.,TRBJ1-2,TRBV4-2,TRBD1,CASSQDRGQGGYTF,TGTGCCAGCAGCCAAGACAGGGGGCAAGGTGGCTACACCTTC
.,TRBJ1-2,TRBV5-1,.,CASSLTGFNYGYTF,TGCGCCAGCAGCTTGACGGGATTTAACTATGGCTACACCTTC
.,TRBJ1-4,TRBV5-8,.,CASSFQPGAGEKLFF,TGTGCCAGCAGCTTTCAACCGGGAGCGGGTGAAAAACTGTTTTTT